This TCR beta chain originates from a study of metastatic and nonmetastatic thyroid tumors. Overall study context: Repertoire comparisons spanned blood and tumor or nodule tissue from malignant and benign thyroid patients. Broader study findings: Significantly greater TCR beta diversity was reportedly found in malignant thyroid tumors than in benign nodules (in blood and tumor).

Patients underwent thyroid surgery, and none had received any treatment before it. MiXCR reprocessed the PCR reads for TCRdb. The sample records under 25,000 clones, about 30% being singletons. Trimming pared 9 bases from V and 3 bases from J, leaving 15 bases between. There are 14 residues in the CDR3. The germline CDR1 and CDR2 sequences are LNHDA and SQIVND (reference sequence). The sample holds a few counts of this clone. Its antigen is as yet unknown. Sequenced input: blood. The genes are TRBV19 and TRBJ1-5; D unresolved. The sequence derives from a female donor with papillary thyroid cancer or a benign thyroid nodule (not recorded which). Some clones in this sample may be carry-over from other donors' samples. The CDR3 DNA follows: TGTGCCAGCCAGGACCCAGGAATCAATCAGCCCCAGCATTTT. As protein: CASQDPGINQPQHF.